The clone carrying this T cell receptor (beta chain) was detected a few times. Its specificity is not known. The data stem from a study of T-cell memory formation after mild COVID-19. Study-wide results and caveats: Balance between CD4 and CD8 was seen in clones contracting day 15 to 85, and a CD4+ lean was seen in later expanders.

TCRdb re-analysed the 5' RACE reads in MiXCR, keeping a single row per CDR3 protein. Here the sample spans 85,000 to 120,000 distinct CDR3 sequences, about 18% being singletons. J gave up 2 bases and V 3 bases, and 3 bases lay outside the gene matches. CDR3 size: 15 residues. The germline V gene encodes CDR1 SEHNR and CDR2 FQNEAQ (reference sequence). The origin of this receptor is an adult woman who had mild COVID-19 (a few samples of this study predate the infection). Cell type and time point are not known. Sequencing input: PBMCs or a T cell subset sorted from them (not recorded which). The chain couples TRBV7-9 to TRBJ1-1; TRBD1 aligns across 10 bases. Written as DNA, the CDR3 is TGTGCCAGCAGCTTGGGGACAGGGGAAAACACTGAAGCTTTCTTT. Its translation: CASSLGTGENTEAFF.